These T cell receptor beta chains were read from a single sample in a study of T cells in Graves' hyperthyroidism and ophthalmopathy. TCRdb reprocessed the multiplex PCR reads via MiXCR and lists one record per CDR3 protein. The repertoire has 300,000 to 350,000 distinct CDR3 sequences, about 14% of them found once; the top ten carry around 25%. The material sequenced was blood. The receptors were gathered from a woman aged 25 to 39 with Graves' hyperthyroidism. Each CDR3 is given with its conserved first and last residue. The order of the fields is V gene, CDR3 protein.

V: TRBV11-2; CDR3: CASSSQEVGTDTQYF
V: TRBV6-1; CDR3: CASTQLAGDTTGTQYF
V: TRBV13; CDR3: CASSLLNTQYF
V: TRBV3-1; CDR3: CASSQEDGGWDRNEQFF
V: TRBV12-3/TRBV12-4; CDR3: CASSLDVTGGQETQYF
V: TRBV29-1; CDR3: CSSIAGKSWASTDTQYF
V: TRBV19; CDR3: CASRHGLDRPGELFF
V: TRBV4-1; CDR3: CASSQEIRDIDNYGYTF
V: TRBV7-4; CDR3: CASSSGGWEAFF
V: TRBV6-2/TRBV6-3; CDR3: CASSPGLGVFEQFF
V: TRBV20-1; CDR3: CSALHFLAGDTTDTQYF
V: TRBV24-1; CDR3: CATSDGGTEEQYF
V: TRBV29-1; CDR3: CSGRRSTLVNEQFF
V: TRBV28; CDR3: CASGDPPPSGNTIYF
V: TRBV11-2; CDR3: CASSLFSREPHEQYF
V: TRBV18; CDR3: CASSPPGRWNTGELFF
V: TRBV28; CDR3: CASSRSGTKRYEQYF
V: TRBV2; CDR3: CASSGRQGNQPQHF
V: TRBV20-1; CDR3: CSARGGRLRVDTQYF
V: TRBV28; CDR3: CASSFYGDLVFGYTF
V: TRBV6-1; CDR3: CASSLPRDTEAFF
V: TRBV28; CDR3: CASSSESQPLSYEQYF
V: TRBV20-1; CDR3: CSAKRQGGETQYF
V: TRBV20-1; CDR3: CSARLNQGAYYGFTF
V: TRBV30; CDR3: CAWRFRDSGVYEQYF
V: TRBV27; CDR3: CASSVRRNYGYTF
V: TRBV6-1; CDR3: CASSPSPLAGPIETQYF
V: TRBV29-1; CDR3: CSVVRGATSNEQFF
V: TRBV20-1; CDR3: CSARPLDRERAYEQYF
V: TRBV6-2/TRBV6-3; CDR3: CASKSSESWSHEQYF
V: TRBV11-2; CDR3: CASSFRQRAFF
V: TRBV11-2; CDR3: CASSPDAKVYNEQFF
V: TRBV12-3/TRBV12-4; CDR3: CASSLAAQPQHF
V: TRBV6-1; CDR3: CASGKTGTKAFF
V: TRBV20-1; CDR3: CSAPRGLNSYNEQFF
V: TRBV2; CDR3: CASSEGGRAAEQFF
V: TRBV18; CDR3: CASSPEWASGRNIQYF
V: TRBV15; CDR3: CATSRGTGESSPLHF
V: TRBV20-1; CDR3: CREGETQYF
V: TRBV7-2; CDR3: CASSPGLAEYNEQFF
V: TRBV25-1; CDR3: CASSEVESLGLEQFF
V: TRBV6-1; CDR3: CAISRQGAAGQGFLNVLTF
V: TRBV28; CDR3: CASSFSVTRQPQHF
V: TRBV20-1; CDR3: CSARRRGRRVGETQYF
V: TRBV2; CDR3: CASRGTSGSTDTQYF
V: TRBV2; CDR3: CASSEIGANQPQHF
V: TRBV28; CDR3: CASSTGNVGELFF
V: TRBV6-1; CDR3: CASRVPLAKNIQYF
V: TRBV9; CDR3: CASSGAPGIGAFF